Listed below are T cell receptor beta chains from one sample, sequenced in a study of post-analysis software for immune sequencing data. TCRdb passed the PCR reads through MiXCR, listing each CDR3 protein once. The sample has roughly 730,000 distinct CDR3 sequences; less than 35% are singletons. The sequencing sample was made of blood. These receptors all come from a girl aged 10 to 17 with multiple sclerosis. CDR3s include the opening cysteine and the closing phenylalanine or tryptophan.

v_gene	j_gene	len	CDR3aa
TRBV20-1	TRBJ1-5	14	CSASRQGGNQPQHF
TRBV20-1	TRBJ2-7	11	CNALELYEQYF
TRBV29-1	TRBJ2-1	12	CSVEESGYEQFF
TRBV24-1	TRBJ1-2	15	CATQPSDRVNYGYTF
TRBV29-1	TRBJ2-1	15	CSVGQAGGPDSEQFF
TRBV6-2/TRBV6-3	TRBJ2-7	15	CASSLLALRQGKQYF
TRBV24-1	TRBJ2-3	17	CATSDGTSGGIHVTQYF
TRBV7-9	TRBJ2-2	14	CASSLGTNTGELFF
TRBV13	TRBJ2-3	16	CASSRARGLRTDTQYF
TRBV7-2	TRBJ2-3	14	CASSLAPEGEAQYF
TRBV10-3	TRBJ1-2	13	CAISDRAGDGYTF
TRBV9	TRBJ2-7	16	CASSPPPGQSSYEQYF
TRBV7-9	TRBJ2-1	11	CASSIAGEQFF
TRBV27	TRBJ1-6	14	CASKGAAYNSPLHF
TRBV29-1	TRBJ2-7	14	CSVAIGGNSYEQYF
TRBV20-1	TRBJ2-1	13	CSARSPVHNEQFF
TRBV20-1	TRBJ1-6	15	CSAWGQSSYNSPLHF
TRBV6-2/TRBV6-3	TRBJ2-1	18	CASSTKTGRVSSYNEQFF
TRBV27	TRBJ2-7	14	CASSPRYDSYEQYF
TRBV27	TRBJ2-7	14	CASSFEGRNYEQYF
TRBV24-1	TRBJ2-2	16	CATSDPGQGETGELFF
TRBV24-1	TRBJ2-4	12	CATSDSSNEQYF
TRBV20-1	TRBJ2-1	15	CSARGPSSHYNEQFF
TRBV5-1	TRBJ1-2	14	CASSPDGSDYGYTF
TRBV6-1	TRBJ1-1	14	CASSDRGLNTEAFF
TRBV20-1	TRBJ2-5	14	CSARVATYGETQYF
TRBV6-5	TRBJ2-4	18	CASSYSSRPGLAKNIQYF
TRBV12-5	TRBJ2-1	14	CASGHSSSYNEQFF
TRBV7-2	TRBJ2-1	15	CASSSGGLALNEQFF
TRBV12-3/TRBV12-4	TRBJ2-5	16	CASSFGDRGFRETQYF
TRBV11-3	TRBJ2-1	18	CASSRGNSGSMGVDEQFF
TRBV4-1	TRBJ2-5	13	CASSQVLRETQYF
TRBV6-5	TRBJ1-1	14	CATFSQGRNTEAFF
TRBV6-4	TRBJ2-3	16	CATTPGSGTGTDTQYF
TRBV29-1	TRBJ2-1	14	CSAKQGGTMDEQFF
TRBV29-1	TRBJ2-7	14	CSVDSGRTPYEQYF
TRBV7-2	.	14	CASSTTTGGNEQYF
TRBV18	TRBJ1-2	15	CASSPRSQGNYGYTF
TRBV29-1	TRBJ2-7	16	CSVSQDSAGGSYGQYF
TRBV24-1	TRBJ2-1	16	CATSDLGGSRPNEQFF
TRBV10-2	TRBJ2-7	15	CASKRWTGQRGEQYF
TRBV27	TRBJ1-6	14	CASSFDQAGSPLHF
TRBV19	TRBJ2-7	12	CASKGEDYEQYF
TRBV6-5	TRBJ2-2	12	CASQQGPGELFF
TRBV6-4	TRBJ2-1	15	CASSVIAGLYNEQFF
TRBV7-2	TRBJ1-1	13	CASSSRGGLEAFF
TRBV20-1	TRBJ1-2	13	CSARRGVGYGYTF
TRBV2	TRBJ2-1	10	CASGWGEQFF
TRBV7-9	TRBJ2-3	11	CASSLEGARHF
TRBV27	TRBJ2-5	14	CASRPTGRMETQYF
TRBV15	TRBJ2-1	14	CATTRDPMLNEQFF
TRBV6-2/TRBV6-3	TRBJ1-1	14	CASRRTGVGTEAFF
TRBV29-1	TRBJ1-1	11	CSGTGVAEAFF
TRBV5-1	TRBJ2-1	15	CASSLDGGRHNEQFF
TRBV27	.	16	CASSLIGGRTSCEQYF